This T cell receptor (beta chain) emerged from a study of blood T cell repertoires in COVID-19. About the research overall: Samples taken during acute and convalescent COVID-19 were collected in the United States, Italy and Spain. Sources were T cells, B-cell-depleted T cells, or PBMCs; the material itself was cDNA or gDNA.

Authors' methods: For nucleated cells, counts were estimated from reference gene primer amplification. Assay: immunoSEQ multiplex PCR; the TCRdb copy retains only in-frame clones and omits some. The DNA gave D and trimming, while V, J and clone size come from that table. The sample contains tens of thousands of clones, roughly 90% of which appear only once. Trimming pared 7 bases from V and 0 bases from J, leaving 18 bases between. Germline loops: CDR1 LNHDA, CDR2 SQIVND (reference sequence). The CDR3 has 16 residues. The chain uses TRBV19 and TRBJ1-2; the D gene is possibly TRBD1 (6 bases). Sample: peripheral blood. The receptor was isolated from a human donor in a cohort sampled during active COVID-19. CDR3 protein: CASTPGSGGPNYGYTF. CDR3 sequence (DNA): TGTGCCAGTACCCCCGGGTCGGGGGGGCCTAACTATGGCTACACCTTC.